This section outlines one TCR beta chain sequence together with its context. The source of the sample is a study of blood T cell repertoires in COVID-19. The CDR3 covers 18 residues. The V and J ends lost 2 bases and 4 bases, in that order; junction bases with no gene match: 11. Germline V gives CDR1 SGHRS, CDR2 YFSETQ. Profiled with immunoSEQ multiplex PCR; TCRdb holds only in-frame clones, not every one. The sample shows about 670,000 clones, 80% to 90% of them seen only once. Material for sequencing was peripheral blood. This receptor was identified in a woman younger than 35 with acute or convalescent COVID-19. The rearrangement joins TRBV5-1 to TRBJ2-2, with 10 bases fitting TRBD2. The CDR3 DNA is TGCGCCAGCAGCTTCTTGTGCGGGAGCGGGGGGGCCACCGGGGAGCTGTTTTTT. This encodes CASSFLCGSGGATGELFF.